The clone carrying this TCR beta chain showed up just once. Its ends do not fully match the called genes, so a read error is possible. Clones were read by immunoSEQ multiplex PCR, and TCRdb kept only the in-frame ones, dropping some. The sample contains 6,200 or so clones, over 90% of which appear only once. This sample was taken from a study of blood T cell dynamics during melanoma immunotherapy. Looked up from germline, CDR1 is SSHAT and CDR2 is FNYEAQ (reference sequence). This CDR3 comprises 16 residues. Time point of the sample: pre-treatment baseline. Patients had no prior systemic cancer treatment, immunosuppressants or other active cancers.

This clonotype was obtained from a human donor with melanoma. The sequencing here drew on cell-free DNA from blood, taken from a patient treated with checkpoint blockade. The V gene is TRBV7-7, the J gene TRBJ2-7; 9 bases agree with TRBD2. In DNA form, the CDR3 reads TGTGCTAGCAGCCCAGGGGCGGGAGGGCCTTTCCACGAGCAGTACTTC. It encodes CASSPGAGGPFHEQYF.